This T cell receptor beta chain was captured in a study of identical twins. General study results and limits: Clonotypes of the beta chain that were abundant in cord blood carried fewer insertions (memory repertoires showed none). The study found that models underestimated out-of-frame TCR alpha sharing in monozygotic twins.

About this clonotype itself: Its antigen is not known.

Using its own MiXCR run on the 5' RACE reads, TCRdb lists one record per CDR3 protein. This sample has approximately 280,000 distinct CDR3 sequences, with roughly 8.6% found just once. The germline CDR1 and CDR2 sequences are SQVTM and ANQGSEA. The V gene lost 5 bases and the J gene lost 5 bases, with 15 bases spanning the gap. The CDR3 runs to 13 residues. This sample also appeared in a second study, on yellow fever vaccine responses in identical twins. That source adds: Twins' T cell vaccine responses reportedly looked partly convergent, partly personalized.

The rearrangement uses TRBV29-1 and TRBJ1-1; possibly TRBD1 for D (6 bases). The sequence was obtained from a woman aged 18-30 years in good health. The source material was memory (CD45RO+) T cells sorted from blood. The CDR3 DNA reads TGCAGCGTTACAACAGGGATCGGGACTGAAGCTTTCTTT. Its protein product is CSVTTGIGTEAFF.